Listed below are T cell receptor beta chains from one sample, sequenced in a study of radiation and T cells in renal cell carcinoma. This table comes from immunoSEQ multiplex PCR, and its TCRdb copy is limited to in-frame clones, with some not included. This sample has 50,000 to 70,000 clones, with 65% to 80% found just once. The sequencing used blood, collected from a patient whose treatment included radiotherapy and nephrectomy. The receptors shown here come from a man aged 60 to 75 with renal cell carcinoma. CDR3s include the opening cysteine and the closing phenylalanine or tryptophan. D genes are given only for firm matches. A row's size may be missing; if present it is once, few, many or a size class.

TRBD2	NA	TRBJ2-1	19	TRBV10-3	CAISPGAGLAGGPRNEQFF	TGTGCCATCAGCCCCGGGGCGGGACTAGCGGGAGGGCCGAGGAATGAGCAGTTCTTC
NA	NA	TRBJ2-6	18	TRBV29-1	CSVEAEGARRAGANVLTF	TGCAGCGTTGAAGCCGAAGGGGCGCGTAGAGCTGGGGCCAACGTCCTGACTTTC
TRBD1	NA	TRBJ2-1	15	TRBV5-1	CASSQDGTGWNEQFF	TGCGCCAGCAGCCAAGATGGGACAGGGTGGAATGAGCAGTTCTTC
NA	NA	TRBJ2-1	17	TRBV5-6	CASSPWNWPPRGNEQFF	TGTGCCAGCAGCCCCTGGAACTGGCCGCCTAGAGGCAATGAGCAGTTCTTC
TRBD2	NA	TRBJ2-5	15	TRBV5-1	CASSSGTSGQETQYF	TGCGCCAGCAGCTCGGGGACTAGCGGCCAAGAGACCCAGTACTTC
TRBD1	once	TRBJ1-6	14	TRBV5-3	CARSKDRGSSPLHF	TGTGCCAGAAGCAAAGACAGGGGCAGTTCACCCCTCCACTTT
TRBD2	few	TRBJ2-3	18	TRBV7-9	CASSSTSGLAGKPDTQYF	TGTGCCAGCAGCTCAACCTCTGGACTAGCGGGAAAACCAGATACGCAGTATTTT
NA	few	TRBJ1-1	13	TRBV6-6	CASSLDGNTEAFF	TGTGCCAGCAGTTTGGACGGGAACACTGAAGCTTTCTTT
TRBD1	NA	TRBJ2-2	15	TRBV27	CASSIRTGSTGELFF	TGTGCCAGCAGTATACGGACAGGGAGCACCGGGGAGCTGTTTTTT
NA	NA	TRBJ1-1	14	TRBV27	CASRGTALNTEAFF	TGTGCCAGCAGGGGGACTGCCTTGAACACTGAAGCTTTCTTT
NA	NA	TRBJ1-2	14	TRBV6-1	CASSVIGGNYGYTF	TGTGCCAGCAGTGTAATAGGGGGGAACTATGGCTACACCTTC
NA	few	TRBJ1-1	13	TRBV29-1	CSVEAPLNTEAFF	TGCAGCGTTGAGGCCCCGTTGAACACTGAAGCTTTCTTT
NA	NA	TRBJ2-7	12	TRBV30	CAWSAIGYEQYF	TGTGCCTGGAGCGCAATAGGCTACGAGCAGTACTTC
NA	NA	TRBJ2-2	15	TRBV9	CASSARPANTGELFF	TGTGCCAGCAGCGCCAGGCCCGCGAACACCGGGGAGCTGTTTTTT
NA	NA	TRBJ1-1	13	TRBV7-8	CASTLNPNTEAFF	TGTGCCAGCACCCTCAATCCGAACACTGAAGCTTTCTTT
TRBD1	NA	TRBJ2-7	14	TRBV7-2	CASSPQGKGYEQYF	TGTGCCAGCAGCCCACAGGGGAAAGGCTACGAGCAGTACTTC
NA	few	TRBJ2-1	12	TRBV4-1	CASSHDYNEQFF	TGCGCCAGCAGCCATGATTACAATGAGCAGTTCTTC
NA	once	TRBJ1-5	15	TRBV19	CASSIDRGLNQPQHF	TGTGCCAGTAGTATAGACAGGGGCCTTAATCAGCCCCAGCATTTT
NA	NA	TRBJ1-1	13	TRBV19	CASSITAVGEAFF	TGTGCCAGTAGTATTACGGCCGTGGGAGAAGCTTTCTTT
NA	NA	TRBJ2-7	14	TRBV7-2	CASSSRVLSYEQYF	TGTGCCAGCAGCTCCAGGGTCCTCTCCTACGAGCAGTACTTC
TRBD1	NA	TRBJ2-2	14	TRBV11-2	CLTGQGSNTGELFF	TGTCTCACGGGACAGGGGTCTAATACCGGGGAGCTGTTTTTT
NA	few	TRBJ1-1	12	TRBV6-5	CASSSTALEAFF	TGTGCCAGCAGTTCGACAGCTCTGGAAGCTTTCTTT
NA	NA	TRBJ1-1	13	TRBV6-5	CASSFSQNTEAFF	TGTGCCAGCAGTTTTTCACAAAACACTGAAGCTTTCTTT
NA	NA	TRBJ1-1	16	TRBV5-4	CASSLEGPSGGTEAFF	TGTGCCAGCAGCTTGGAGGGGCCTTCGGGGGGCACTGAAGCTTTCTTT
NA	NA	TRBJ1-3	16	TRBV12-2	CASRYQPREGGNTIYF	TGTGCAAGTCGGTACCAGCCTAGGGAGGGGGGAAACACCATATATTTT
NA	few	TRBJ2-5	15	TRBV14	CASSVGRWVEETQYF	TGTGCCAGCAGCGTAGGACGGTGGGTAGAAGAGACCCAGTACTTC
NA	NA	TRBJ2-1	13	TRBV6-1	CASSVTGSNEQFF	TGTGCCAGCAGTGTAACCGGGAGCAATGAGCAGTTCTTC
NA	NA	TRBJ2-5	14	TRBV6-5	CASRRADGTETQYF	TGTGCCAGCCGTCGGGCCGATGGAACGGAGACCCAGTACTTC
NA	NA	TRBJ1-4	16	TRBV30	CAWSRVGGFGNEKLFF	TGTGCCTGGAGTAGGGTAGGTGGGTTCGGCAATGAAAAACTGTTTTTT
NA	NA	TRBJ2-3	13	TRBV6-1	CASKLGEADTQYF	TGTGCCAGCAAATTAGGGGAGGCAGATACGCAGTATTTT
TRBD1	NA	TRBJ1-2	15	TRBV19	CASSNPYRGRRGYTF	TGTGCCAGTAGTAACCCCTACAGGGGGCGGAGGGGCTACACCTTC
NA	few	TRBJ1-1	15	TRBV7-2	CASSLDRRAWAEAFF	TGTGCCAGCAGCTTAGATAGGAGGGCCTGGGCTGAAGCTTTCTTT